Below, 25 T cell receptor beta chains from the same sample are listed, as sequenced in a study of blood T cell repertoires in COVID-19. Libraries were prepared by immunoSEQ multiplex PCR; TCRdb keeps only in-frame clonotypes and omits some of them. The sample contains about 150,000 clones, over 75% of which appear only once. The sequenced material came from PBMCs or T cells enriched from blood (not recorded which). The receptors here all came from a woman aged 45 to 65 who had recovered from COVID-19.

The chain combines TRBV5-1 with TRBJ1-1; 9 positions agree with TRBD1. The germline V gene encodes CDR1 SGHRS and CDR2 YFSETQ. CDR3 length: 16 amino acids. Germline trimming cut 3 bases from V and 0 bases from J; bases unmatched to any gene: 6. The CDR3 here is CASSSLTGGLNTEAFF. In DNA form, the CDR3 reads TGCGCCAGCAGCTCTCTAACAGGGGGCTTGAACACTGAAGCTTTCTTT. The full variable domain, completed using reference TRBV5-1 and TRBJ1-1, is KAGVTQTPRYLIKTRGQQVTLSCSPISGHRSVSWYQQTPGQGLQFLFEYFSETQRNKGNFPGRFSGRQFSNSRSEMNVSTLELGDSALYLCASSSLTGGLNTEAFFGQGTRLTVV.

The chain combines TRBV10-3 with TRBJ1-5, with D possibly TRBD1 on 5 matching bases. In germline, CDR1 is ENHRY, CDR2 SYGVKD. Trimming left V 4 bases short and J 5 bases short, with 18 bases between. The CDR3 is 16 residues long. The CDR3 DNA sequence: TGTGCCATCAGTGGAGGGGACTCCGGCAGAGATCAGCCCCAGCATTTT. It codes for CAISGGDSGRDQPQHF.

The genes are TRBV7-6 and TRBJ2-2; TRBD1 agrees at 9 bases. CDR1 SGHVS and CDR2 FNYEAQ come from the germline V gene. The length of the CDR3 is 18 residues. V lost 7 bases to trimming and J lost 5 bases; unmatched junction nucleotides: 17. DNA of the CDR3: TGTGCCAGCACCCCTCTCGGCGGGACAGGGTTATCGACCGGGGAGCTGTTTTTT. Translation: CASTPLGGTGLSTGELFF. The whole variable domain, remainder taken from reference TRBV7-6 and TRBJ2-2, is GAGVSQSPRYKVTKRGQDVALRCDPISGHVSLYWYRQALGQGPEFLTYFNYEAQQDKSGLPNDRFSAERPEGSISTLTIQRTEQRDSAMYRCASTPLGGTGLSTGELFFGEGSRLTVL.

This rearrangement joins TRBV5-1 to TRBJ1-2, with a tentative D call TRBD1 (5 bases). The V gene lost 1 base and the J gene lost 0 bases, with 10 bases spanning the gap. The CDR3 consists of 15 residues. Per germline, CDR1 SGHRS and CDR2 YFSETQ. CDR3 region: CASSLTGEANYGYTF. The DNA of the CDR3 is TGCGCCAGCAGCTTGACGGGGGAAGCTAACTATGGCTACACCTTC.

The V and J genes are TRBV28 and TRBJ2-1; TRBD2 agrees at 14 bases. This CDR3 is 17 amino acids long. The J segment lost 8 bases and the V segment lost 2 bases, leaving 8 bases of the junction unmatched. From germline, CDR1 is MDHEN and CDR2 SYDVKM. The CDR3 region has the DNA TGTGCCAGCAGTTTAGGGGGACTAGCGGGAGACGGGGATGAGCAGTTCTTC. This translates into CASSLGGLAGDGDEQFF.

This rearrangement joins TRBV5-5 to TRBJ2-3, with TRBD2 matching over 10 bases. The CDR3 runs 16 residues. Germline V gives CDR1 SGHKS, CDR2 YYEKEE (reference sequence). The J segment lost 4 bases and the V segment lost 0 bases, leaving 5 bases of the junction unmatched. This chain's CDR3 is CASSLASGSFADTQYF. In DNA, the CDR3 is TGTGCCAGCAGCTTGGCTAGCGGGAGTTTTGCAGATACGCAGTATTTT.

The chain has TRBV15 and TRBJ2-1, with 8 bases lining up with TRBD1. Germline CDR1 LNHNV, CDR2 YYDKDF (reference sequence). This CDR3 is 12 amino acids long. J gave up 4 bases and V 8 bases, and 1 base lay outside the gene matches. CDR3 nucleotide sequence: TGTGCCACCGGGACAGGATACAATGAGCAGTTCTTC. Its translation is CATGTGYNEQFF.

The rearrangement joins TRBV6-5 to TRBJ1-2; 9 nucleotides align to TRBD1. Germline-derived CDR1 and CDR2 are MNHEY and SVGAGI. The CDR3 is made up of 14 amino acids. Germline trimming cut 6 bases from V and 2 bases from J; bases unmatched to any gene: 4. This chain's CDR3 is CASRGGQGNYGYTF. The CDR3 coding sequence is TGTGCCAGCAGGGGCGGACAGGGGAACTATGGCTACACCTTC.

The rearrangement uses TRBV5-1 and TRBJ2-1, with 11 bases that match TRBD2. The CDR3 extends over 14 amino acids. The germline CDR1 and CDR2 sequences are SGHRS and YFSETQ. V was clipped by 5 bases and J by 5 bases; unmatched bases: 3. The CDR3: CASRGLAVNNEQFF. DNA for the CDR3: TGCGCCAGCAGGGGACTAGCGGTAAACAATGAGCAGTTCTTC.

This clone was recorded a few times. This chain connects TRBV2 to TRBJ2-7; 9 bases are shared with TRBD2. CDR1 and CDR2 (germline): SNHLY, FYNNEI. The CDR3 consists of 14 residues. The trim removed 5 bases at V and 0 bases at J, leaving 2 bases unmatched. Here the CDR3 DNA reads TGTGCCAGCAGTCGAGCGGGAGGCTCCTACGAGCAGTACTTC. This codes for CASSRAGGSYEQYF. Together with reference TRBV2 and TRBJ2-7, the CDR3 gives the full variable domain: EPEVTQTPSHQVTQMGQEVILRCVPISNHLYFYWYRQILGQKVEFLVSFYNNEISEKSEIFDDQFSVERPDGSNFTLKIRSTKLEDSAMYFCASSRAGGSYEQYFGPGTRLTVT.

The chain has TRBV19 and TRBJ1-2, with TRBD1 identical over 8 bases. The germline CDR1 and CDR2 sequences are LNHDA and SQIVND (reference sequence). V lost 1 base to trimming and J lost 2 bases; unmatched junction nucleotides: 0. This CDR3 is 14 amino acids long. The CDR3 sequence: CASSIGTGNYGYTF. DNA for the CDR3: TGTGCCAGTAGTATAGGGACAGGGAACTATGGCTACACCTTC.

This clone showed up just a few times. This rearrangement joins TRBV15 to TRBJ1-5; 7 bases are shared with TRBD1. The CDR3 extends over 14 amino acids. V lost 3 bases and J lost 6; bases outside the gene matches: 5. Germline values: CDR1 LNHNV, CDR2 YYDKDF (reference sequence). As DNA, the CDR3 is TGTGCCACCAGCAGGAGGGGGCGAGGTCAGCCCCAGCATTTT. Encoded protein: CATSRRGRGQPQHF. The variable domain in full, completed from reference TRBV15 and TRBJ1-5, reads DAMVIQNPRYQVTQFGKPVTLSCSQTLNHNVMYWYQQKSSQAPKLLFHYYDKDFNNEADTPDNFQSRRPNTSFCFLDIRSPGLGDTAMYLCATSRRGRGQPQHFGDGTRLSIL.

The chain employs TRBV3-1 (or the pseudogene TRBV3-2) and TRBJ2-7; D is uncertain. The CDR3 runs 13 residues. With 4 bases removed from V and 5 bases from J, the gap between germline ends came to 12 bases. Germline V gene lookup returns CDR1 LGHDT and CDR2 YNNKEL (reference sequence). CDR3 residues: CASSPGSVDEQYF. As DNA, the CDR3 is TGTGCCAGCAGCCCAGGTAGTGTGGACGAGCAGTACTTC.

The chain is built from TRBV5-1 and TRBJ1-2; D possibly corresponds to TRBD1 (6 bases). The CDR3 extends over 14 amino acids. With 4 bases removed from V and 2 bases from J, the gap between germline ends came to 12 bases. Germline CDR1 and CDR2: SGHRS and YFSETQ. CDR3 bases: TGCGCCAGCAGCAGCACAGGGCCCAACTATGGCTACACCTTC. This sequence encodes CASSSTGPNYGYTF.

The chain employs TRBV6-5 and TRBJ1-1; the D is unclear. The CDR3 is made up of 13 amino acids. CDR1 and CDR2 (germline): MNHEY, SVGAGI. Trimming took 6 bases from V and 9 from J, leaving 17 bases between them. The CDR3 nucleotides are TGTGCCAGCAGCAACGTCGCGGGCAGTCAAGCTTTCTTT. Its translation: CASSNVAGSQAFF.

V and J are TRBV4-2 and TRBJ2-1; 12 nucleotides align to TRBD2. The V and J ends lost 1 base and 5 bases, in that order; junction bases with no gene match: 3. The CDR3 runs to 16 residues. Germline CDR1 is LGHNA and CDR2 is YNFKEQ. The CDR3 is CASSQVTSGSDNEQFF. CDR3 sequence (DNA): TGTGCCAGCAGCCAAGTGACTAGCGGGAGTGACAATGAGCAGTTCTTC.

The chain employs TRBV27 and TRBJ2-7, with TRBD2 matching over 9 bases. The CDR3 consists of 17 residues. Germline V gene sequence: CDR1 MNHEY, CDR2 SMNVEV (reference sequence). Losses at the gene ends were 2 bases for V and 3 bases for J; bases not matched to a gene: 11. The CDR3: CASSLKTPSGKVYEQYF. Here the CDR3 DNA reads TGTGCCAGCAGTTTAAAAACCCCTAGCGGGAAAGTCTACGAGCAGTACTTC.

This clone has only a few counts. The V call is TRBV6-5, the J call TRBJ1-6; 8 nucleotides agree with TRBD1. CDR3 length equals 14 residues. The J segment lost 9 bases and the V segment lost 7 bases, leaving 8 bases of the junction unmatched. The germline gives CDR1 MNHEY, CDR2 SVGAGI. The CDR3 loop is CASNPGQGRSPLHF. The CDR3 bases are TGTGCCAGCAATCCAGGACAGGGACGTTCACCCCTCCACTTT.

This sequence joins TRBV11-2 and TRBJ1-2; D might be TRBD1 (6 bases). V gave up 7 bases and J gave up 1 base, with 13 bases separating them. The germline V gene has CDR1 SGHAT and CDR2 FQNNGV. This CDR3 has 14 residues. CDR3 protein: CASTPDSLNYGYTF. The CDR3 coding sequence is TGTGCCAGCACCCCGGACAGCCTTAACTATGGCTACACCTTC.

About this clone: A clone one base away is much larger, so this may be a read error. The genes are TRBV6-1 and TRBJ2-3; 9 nucleotides match TRBD2. J lost 4 bases, V lost 2 bases, and 4 bases had no gene match. This CDR3 is 15 amino acids long. Germline CDR1 MNHNS, CDR2 SASEGT. In nucleotides, the CDR3 is TGTGCCAGCAGTGAACTAGCGGGAAGGCCAGATACGCAGTATTTT. Translated, it gives CASSELAGRPDTQYF.

The chain links TRBV9 to TRBJ1-1, with 8 bases identical to TRBD1. This CDR3 comprises 18 residues. Germline V gene lookup returns CDR1 SGDLS and CDR2 YYNGEE. V shed 3 bases, J shed 4 bases, and the junction held 17 bases outside the gene matches. DNA of the CDR3: TGTGCCAGCAGCGCAGAGGCTCGGACAGGGCTTGCGGGCACTGAAGCTTTCTTT. It is translated as CASSAEARTGLAGTEAFF. The entire variable domain, with the rest obtained from reference TRBV9 and TRBJ1-1, is as follows: DSGVTQTPKHLITATGQRVTLRCSPRSGDLSVYWYQQSLDQGLQFLIQYYNGEERAKGNILERFSAQQFPDLHSELNLSSLELGDSALYFCASSAEARTGLAGTEAFFGQGTRLTVV.

The chain uses TRBV4-2 and TRBJ2-1; TRBD2 agrees at 11 bases. The CDR3 covers 15 residues. With 4 bases clipped from V and 7 bases from J, the junction kept 6 bases outside the gene matches. Germline CDR1 is LGHNA and CDR2 is YNFKEQ. The CDR3 DNA is TGTGCCAGCAGCCCCCGACTAGCGGGGAGGAATGAGCAGTTCTTC. This encodes CASSPRLAGRNEQFF.

The chain employs TRBV28 and TRBJ1-3; TRBD1 might be the D (6 bases). The CDR3 is 16 residues long. Germline V gene data show CDR1 as MDHEN and CDR2 as SYDVKM. V lost 5 bases and J 0 bases, leaving 14 bases between the germline ends. CDR3 DNA: TGTGCCAGCAGTGTAGGGGGACGCCTCTCTGGAAACACCATATATTTT. Its protein is CASSVGGRLSGNTIYF.

The DNA of the CDR3 is TGTGCCATCAGTGAGTCCCTAGGAGTCCAAGAGACCCAGTACTTC. This codes for CAISESLGVQETQYF. V and J are TRBV10-3 and TRBJ2-5; D gene uncertain. The CDR3 is 15 amino acids. Trimming shortened V by 0 bases and J by 1 base, and 9 bases separated the two germline ends. From germline, CDR1 is ENHRY and CDR2 SYGVKD.

The chain recombines TRBV7-9 with TRBJ2-6; the match to TRBD2 covers 7 bases. This CDR3 has 19 amino acids. V lost 5 bases and J lost 0; bases outside the gene matches: 13. CDR1 is SEHNR and CDR2 is FQNEAQ in the germline V gene (reference sequence). The CDR3 coding sequence is TGTGCCAGCAGCCGCCCAGAAGTTGAGCGGGGCTCTGGGGCCAACGTCCTGACTTTC. Protein: CASSRPEVERGSGANVLTF.